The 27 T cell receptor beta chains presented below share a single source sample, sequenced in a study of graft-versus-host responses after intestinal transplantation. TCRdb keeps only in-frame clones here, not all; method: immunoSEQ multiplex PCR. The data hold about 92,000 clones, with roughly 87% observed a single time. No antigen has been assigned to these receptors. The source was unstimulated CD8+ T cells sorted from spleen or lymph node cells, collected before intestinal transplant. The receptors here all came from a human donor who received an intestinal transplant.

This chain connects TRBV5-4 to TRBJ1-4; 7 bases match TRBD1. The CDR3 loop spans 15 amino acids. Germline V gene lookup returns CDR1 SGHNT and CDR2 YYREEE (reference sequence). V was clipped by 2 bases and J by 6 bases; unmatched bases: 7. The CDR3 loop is CASSFRGRPDEKLFF. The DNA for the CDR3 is TGTGCCAGCAGCTTTAGGGGGCGCCCCGATGAAAAACTGTTTTTT.

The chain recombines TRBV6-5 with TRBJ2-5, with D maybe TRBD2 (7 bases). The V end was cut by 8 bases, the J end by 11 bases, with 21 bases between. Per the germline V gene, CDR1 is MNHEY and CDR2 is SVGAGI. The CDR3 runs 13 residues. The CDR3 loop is CASGGGGPLGQYF. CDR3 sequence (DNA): TGTGCCAGCGGGGGCGGGGGACCCCTTGGGCAGTACTTC.

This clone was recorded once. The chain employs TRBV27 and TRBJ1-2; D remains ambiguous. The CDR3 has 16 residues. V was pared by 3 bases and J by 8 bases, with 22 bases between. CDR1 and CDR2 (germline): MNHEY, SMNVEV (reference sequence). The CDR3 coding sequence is TGTGCCAGCAGTTTTGATCGCCTGGGAAATATTGCGGGCTACACCTTC. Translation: CASSFDRLGNIAGYTF.

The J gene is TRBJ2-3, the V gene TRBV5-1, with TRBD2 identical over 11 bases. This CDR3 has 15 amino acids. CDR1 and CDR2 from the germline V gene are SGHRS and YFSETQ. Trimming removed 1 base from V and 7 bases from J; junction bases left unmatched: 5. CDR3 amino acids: CASSLRTSGSYTQYF. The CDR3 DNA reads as TGCGCCAGCAGCTTGCGAACTAGCGGGAGTTATACGCAGTATTTT.

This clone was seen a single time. Here the CDR3 DNA reads TGCAGCGCCGCTAGCGGGGGGAGCACAGATACGCAGTATTTT. Amino acid sequence: CSAASGGSTDTQYF. The chain carries TRBV29-1 and TRBJ2-3; 11 bases agree with TRBD2. This CDR3 has 14 amino acids. Losses at the gene ends were 7 bases for V and 0 bases for J; bases not matched to a gene: 3. The V gene's germline CDR1 is SQVTM and CDR2 ANQGSEA.

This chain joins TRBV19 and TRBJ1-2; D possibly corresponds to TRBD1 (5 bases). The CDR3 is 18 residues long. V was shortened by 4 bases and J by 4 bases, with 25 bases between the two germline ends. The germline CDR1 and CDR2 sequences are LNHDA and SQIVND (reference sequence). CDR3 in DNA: TGTGCCAGTAGTAGTCGGGATGGGGCCTCGCCTCCTTTCTATGGCTACACCTTC. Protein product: CASSSRDGASPPFYGYTF.

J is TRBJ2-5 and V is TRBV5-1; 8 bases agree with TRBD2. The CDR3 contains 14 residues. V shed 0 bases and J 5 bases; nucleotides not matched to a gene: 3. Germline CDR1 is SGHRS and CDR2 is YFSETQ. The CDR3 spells CASSLDGGAETQYF. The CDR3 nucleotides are TGCGCCAGCAGCTTGGACGGGGGGGCGGAGACCCAGTACTTC.

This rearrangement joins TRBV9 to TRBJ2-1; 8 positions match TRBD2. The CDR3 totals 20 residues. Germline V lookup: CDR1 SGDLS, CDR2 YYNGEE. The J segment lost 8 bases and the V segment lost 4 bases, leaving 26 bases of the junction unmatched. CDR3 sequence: CASSPPGTSGVEAVGDEQFF. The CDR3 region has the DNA TGTGCCAGCAGCCCCCCCGGGACTAGTGGAGTGGAGGCCGTCGGGGATGAGCAGTTCTTC.

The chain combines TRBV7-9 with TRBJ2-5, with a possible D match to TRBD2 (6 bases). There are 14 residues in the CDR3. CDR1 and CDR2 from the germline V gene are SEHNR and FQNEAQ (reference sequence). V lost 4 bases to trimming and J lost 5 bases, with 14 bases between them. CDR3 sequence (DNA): TGTGCCAGCAGCTCGGGAGCCGTGGCGGAGACCCAGTACTTC. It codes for CASSSGAVAETQYF.

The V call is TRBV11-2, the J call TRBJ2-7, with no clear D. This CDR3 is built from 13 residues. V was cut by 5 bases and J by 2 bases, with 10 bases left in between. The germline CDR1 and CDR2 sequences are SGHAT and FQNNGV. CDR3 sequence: CASSASATYEQYF. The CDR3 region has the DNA TGTGCCAGCAGCGCTTCCGCTACCTACGAGCAGTACTTC.

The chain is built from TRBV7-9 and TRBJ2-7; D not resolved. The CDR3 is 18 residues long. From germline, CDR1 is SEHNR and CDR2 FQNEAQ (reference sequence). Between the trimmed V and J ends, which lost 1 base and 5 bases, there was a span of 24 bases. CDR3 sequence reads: CASSLVKIGQTLNHEQYF. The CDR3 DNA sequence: TGTGCCAGCAGCTTAGTTAAGATAGGTCAGACCCTTAACCACGAGCAGTACTTC.

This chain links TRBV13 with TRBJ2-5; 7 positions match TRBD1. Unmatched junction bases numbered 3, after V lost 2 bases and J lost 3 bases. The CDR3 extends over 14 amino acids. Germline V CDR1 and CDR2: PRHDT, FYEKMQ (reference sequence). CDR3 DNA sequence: TGTGCCAGCAGCTTAAACCAGGGGGAAGAGACCCAGTACTTC. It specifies CASSLNQGEETQYF.

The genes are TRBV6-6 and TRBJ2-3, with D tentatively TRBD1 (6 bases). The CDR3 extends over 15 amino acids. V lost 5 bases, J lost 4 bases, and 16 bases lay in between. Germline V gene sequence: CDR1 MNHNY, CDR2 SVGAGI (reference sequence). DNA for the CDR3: TGTGCCAGCAGTCCCCTACAGGGAGTTGCAGATACGCAGTATTTT. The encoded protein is CASSPLQGVADTQYF.

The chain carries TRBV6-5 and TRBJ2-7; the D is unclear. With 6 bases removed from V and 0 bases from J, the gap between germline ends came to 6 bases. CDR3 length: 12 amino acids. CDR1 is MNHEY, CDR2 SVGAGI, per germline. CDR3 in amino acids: CASSRTSYEQYF. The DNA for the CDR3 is TGTGCCAGCAGCCGGACCTCCTACGAGCAGTACTTC.

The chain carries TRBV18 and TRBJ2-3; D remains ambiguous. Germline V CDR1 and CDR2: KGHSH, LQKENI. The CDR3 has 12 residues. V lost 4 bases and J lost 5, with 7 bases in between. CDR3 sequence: CASSLPGDTQYF. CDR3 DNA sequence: TGTGCCAGCTCACTGCCGGGAGATACGCAGTATTTT.

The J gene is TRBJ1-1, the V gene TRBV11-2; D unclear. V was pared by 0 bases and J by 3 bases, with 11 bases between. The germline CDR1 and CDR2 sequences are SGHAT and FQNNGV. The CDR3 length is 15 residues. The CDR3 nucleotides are TGTGCCAGCAGCTTAGATCACCCGGGATACACTGAAGCTTTCTTT. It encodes CASSLDHPGYTEAFF. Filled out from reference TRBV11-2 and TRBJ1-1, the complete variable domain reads EAGVAQSPRYKIIEKRQSVAFWCNPISGHATLYWYQQILGQGPKLLIQFQNNGVVDDSQLPKDRFSAERLKGVDSTLKIQPAKLEDSAVYLCASSLDHPGYTEAFFGQGTRLTVV.

The CDR3 DNA is TGTGCCAGCAGCTCGACAGGTGCTGGGAACACTGAAGCTTTCTTT. This translates into CASSSTGAGNTEAFF. This sequence joins TRBV9 and TRBJ1-1; TRBD1 might be the D (6 bases). Between the trimmed V and J ends, which lost 4 bases and 1 base, there was a span of 14 bases. The CDR3 spans 15 residues. The V gene's germline CDR1 is SGDLS and CDR2 YYNGEE.

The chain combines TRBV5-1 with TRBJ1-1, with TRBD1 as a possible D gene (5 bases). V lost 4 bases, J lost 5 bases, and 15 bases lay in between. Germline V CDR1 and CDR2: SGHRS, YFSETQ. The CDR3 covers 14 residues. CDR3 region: CASSPSGTRTEAFF. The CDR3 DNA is TGCGCCAGCAGCCCCTCCGGGACGAGGACTGAAGCTTTCTTT. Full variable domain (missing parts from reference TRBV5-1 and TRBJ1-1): KAGVTQTPRYLIKTRGQQVTLSCSPISGHRSVSWYQQTPGQGLQFLFEYFSETQRNKGNFPGRFSGRQFSNSRSEMNVSTLELGDSALYLCASSPSGTRTEAFFGQGTRLTVV.

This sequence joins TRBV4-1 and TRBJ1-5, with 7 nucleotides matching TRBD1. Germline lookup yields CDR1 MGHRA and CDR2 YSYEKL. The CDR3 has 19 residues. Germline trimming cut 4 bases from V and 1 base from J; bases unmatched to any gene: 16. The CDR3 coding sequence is TGCGCCAGCAGCCGATTAGGGGGCGGAGGAGTCTGGAGCAATCAGCCCCAGCATTTT. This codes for CASSRLGGGGVWSNQPQHF.

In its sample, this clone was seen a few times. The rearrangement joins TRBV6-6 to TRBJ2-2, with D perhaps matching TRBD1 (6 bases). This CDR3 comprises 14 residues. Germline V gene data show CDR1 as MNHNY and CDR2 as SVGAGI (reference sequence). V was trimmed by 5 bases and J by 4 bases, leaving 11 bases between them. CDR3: CASSIGGSTGELFF. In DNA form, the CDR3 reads TGTGCCAGCAGTATAGGGGGATCCACCGGGGAGCTGTTTTTT.

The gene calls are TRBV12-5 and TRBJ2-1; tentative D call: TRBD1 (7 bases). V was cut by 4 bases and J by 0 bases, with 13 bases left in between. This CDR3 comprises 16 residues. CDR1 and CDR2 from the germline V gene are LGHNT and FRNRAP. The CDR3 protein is CASGYHRGGSYNEQFF. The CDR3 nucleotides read TGTGCTAGTGGTTACCACAGGGGAGGCTCCTACAATGAGCAGTTCTTC.

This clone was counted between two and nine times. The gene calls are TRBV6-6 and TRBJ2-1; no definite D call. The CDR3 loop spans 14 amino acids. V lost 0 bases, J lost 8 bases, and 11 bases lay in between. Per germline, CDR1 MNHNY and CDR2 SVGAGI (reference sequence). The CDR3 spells CASSYSGRADEQFF. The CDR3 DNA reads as TGTGCCAGCAGTTACTCGGGAAGGGCTGATGAGCAGTTCTTC.

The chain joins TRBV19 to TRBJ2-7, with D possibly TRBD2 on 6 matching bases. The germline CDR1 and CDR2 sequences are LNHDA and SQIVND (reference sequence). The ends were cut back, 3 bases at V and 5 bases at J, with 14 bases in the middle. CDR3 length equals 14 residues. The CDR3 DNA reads TGTGCCAGTAGTATGGGCAGGGAGGTAGACGAGCAGTACTTC. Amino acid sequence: CASSMGREVDEQYF.

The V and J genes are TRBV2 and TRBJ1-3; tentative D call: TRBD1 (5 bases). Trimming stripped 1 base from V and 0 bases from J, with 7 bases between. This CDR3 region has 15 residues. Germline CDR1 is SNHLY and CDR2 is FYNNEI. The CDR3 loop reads CASSEGGGSGNTIYF. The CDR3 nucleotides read TGTGCCAGCAGTGAAGGGGGGGGCTCTGGAAACACCATATATTTT.

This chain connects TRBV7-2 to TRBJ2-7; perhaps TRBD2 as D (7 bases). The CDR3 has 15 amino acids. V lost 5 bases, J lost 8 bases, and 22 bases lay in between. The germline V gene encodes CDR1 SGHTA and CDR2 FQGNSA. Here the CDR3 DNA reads TGTGCCAGCAGCCCTGGAGGGGGGGTCTACGAACAGCAGTACTTC. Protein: CASSPGGGVYEQQYF.

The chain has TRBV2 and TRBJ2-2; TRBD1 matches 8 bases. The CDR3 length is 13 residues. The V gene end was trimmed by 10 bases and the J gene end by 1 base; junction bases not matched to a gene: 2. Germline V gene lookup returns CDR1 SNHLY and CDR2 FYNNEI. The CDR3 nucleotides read TGTGCCATAGGACAGGGGAACACCGGGGAGCTGTTTTTT. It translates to CAIGQGNTGELFF.

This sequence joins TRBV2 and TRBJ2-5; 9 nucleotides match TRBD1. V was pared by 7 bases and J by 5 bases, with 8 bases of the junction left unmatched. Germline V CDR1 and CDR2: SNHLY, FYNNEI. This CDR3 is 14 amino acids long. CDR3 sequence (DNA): TGTGCCAGCATCACGACGGACAGGGGCGAGACCCAGTACTTC. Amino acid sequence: CASITTDRGETQYF.